The rows below give T cell receptor beta chains drawn from one sample of a study of T cells after yellow fever vaccination. TCRdb re-called the 5' RACE reads through MiXCR, storing one row per CDR3 protein. The repertoire consists of 400,000 to 650,000 distinct CDR3 sequences, with 21% occurring once and the leading ten covering about 16%. The source was PBMCs, collected less than 25 days after the first yellow fever vaccination. These receptors were obtained from a man between 18 and 35 years old who received the YFV17D yellow fever vaccine. CDR3s include the opening cysteine and the closing phenylalanine or tryptophan. The D gene is left open where the match is weak. Clone size, where shown, is once, few, many, or a class for clones that have expanded.

>TRBJ2-6|-|TRBV20-1|TRBD2
TGCAGTGCTGTAGCGGGGGGGCCTGGGGCCAACGTCCTGACTTTC
CSAVAGGPGANVLTF
>TRBJ2-3|-|TRBV20-1|TRBD2
TGCAGTGCTAGAGATGGGCTAGCGGGGGGCACAGATACGCAGTATTTT
CSARDGLAGGTDTQYF
>TRBJ1-2|few|TRBV12-3/TRBV12-4|-
TGTGCCAGCAGTTTAAATTTGCCGGGAGATCCCTATGGCTACACCTTC
CASSLNLPGDPYGYTF
>TRBJ1-1|few|TRBV12-3/TRBV12-4|-
TGTGCCAGCGGCGATTCAACGAACACTGAAGCTTTCTTT
CASGDSTNTEAFF
>TRBJ2-2|-|TRBV20-1|TRBD2
TGCAGTGCTAGCGGGGGGGCCGGGAACACCGGGGAGCTGTTTTTT
CSASGGAGNTGELFF
>TRBJ1-3|-|TRBV5-5|-
TGTGCCAGCAGCGACATCGGTACTGGAAACACCATATATTTT
CASSDIGTGNTIYF
>TRBJ2-1|few|TRBV11-3|TRBD1
TGTGCCAGCAGCTTTGACAGGGGGGGCTACAATGAGCAGTTCTTC
CASSFDRGGYNEQFF
>TRBJ2-1|few|TRBV7-3|-
TGTGCCAGCAGCTCGGGCGGAAACAATGAGCAGTTCTTC
CASSSGGNNEQFF
>TRBJ1-5|-|TRBV6-1|-
TGTGCCAGCAGCCCTTTGGGGGTTATTCAGCCCCAGCATTTT
CASSPLGVIQPQHF
>TRBJ1-5|few|TRBV4-1|TRBD1
TGCGCCAGCAGTAGTGACAGGGCTTATCAGCCCCAGCATTTT
CASSSDRAYQPQHF
>TRBJ1-1|-|TRBV5-6|TRBD1
TGTGCCAGCAGAGGGACAGGGCTGAACACTGAAGCTTTCTTT
CASRGTGLNTEAFF
>TRBJ2-2|few|TRBV12-3/TRBV12-4|-
TGTGCCAGCAGCCTAGGCTCGGCCACCGGGGAGCTGTTTTTT
CASSLGSATGELFF
>TRBJ1-1|-|TRBV20-1|-
TGCAGTGCGCCTAAGGGTCTAGGACTGAACACTGAAGCTTTCTTT
CSAPKGLGLNTEAFF
>TRBJ1-1|-|TRBV12-3/TRBV12-4|-
TGTGCCAGCGTCCTGGGGTCGGAGAACACTGAAGCTTTCTTT
CASVLGSENTEAFF
>TRBJ2-7|few|TRBV12-3/TRBV12-4|-
TGTGCCAGCAGTTTATCGACGGAGCATCTGTACTTC
CASSLSTEHLYF
>TRBJ1-2|many|TRBV5-5|-
TGTGCCAGCACCCCTACCCCGGGACGCAGCATTTATGGCTACACCTTC
CASTPTPGRSIYGYTF
>TRBJ2-3|few|TRBV20-1|-
TGCAGTGCTAGAGATCGGTTAGTGACGAATACGCAGTATTTT
CSARDRLVTNTQYF
>TRBJ2-3|few|TRBV10-1|-
TGCGCCAGCAGTGACAATAGGGCCGCAGATACGCAGTATTTT
CASSDNRAADTQYF
>TRBJ2-7|-|TRBV5-1|-
TGCGCCAGCAGGCCTTTCGGGGACTACGAGCAGTACTTC
CASRPFGDYEQYF
>TRBJ2-1|-|TRBV10-3|TRBD1
TGTGCCATCAGGGGGGACAGATACAATGAGCAGTTCTTC
CAIRGDRYNEQFF
>TRBJ1-4|few|TRBV7-6|TRBD1
TGTGCCAGCAGCTTCTCGACAGGGCTTAATGAAAAACTGTTTTTT
CASSFSTGLNEKLFF
>TRBJ2-5|few|TRBV14|TRBD1
TGTGCCAGCAGGCGACAGGGGGGAGAGACCCAGTACTTC
CASRRQGGETQYF
>TRBJ2-1|-|TRBV12-3/TRBV12-4|TRBD2
TGTGCCAGCAGTTTAAGCGGGGGGGATGATGAGCAGTTCTTC
CASSLSGGDDEQFF
>TRBJ1-3|-|TRBV10-3|-
TGTGCCACCACCCGGGACAACTCTGGAAACACCATATATTTT
CATTRDNSGNTIYF
>TRBJ1-3|few|TRBV20-1|-
TGCAGTGCCAAGGCCCCCGGCAACACCATATATTTT
CSAKAPGNTIYF
>TRBJ2-2|-|TRBV12-3/TRBV12-4|-
TGTGCCAGCACCGACAACGCAGGGGCCGGGGAGCTGTTTTTT
CASTDNAGAGELFF
>TRBJ1-2|-|TRBV5-1|-
TGCGCCAGCAGCTTAACACAGGCAGCTAACTATGGCTACACCTTC
CASSLTQAANYGYTF
>TRBJ2-1|many|TRBV7-9|TRBD2
TGTGCCAGCACCCCCCCACTAGCGGGAAACAATGAGCAGTTCTTC
CASTPPLAGNNEQFF